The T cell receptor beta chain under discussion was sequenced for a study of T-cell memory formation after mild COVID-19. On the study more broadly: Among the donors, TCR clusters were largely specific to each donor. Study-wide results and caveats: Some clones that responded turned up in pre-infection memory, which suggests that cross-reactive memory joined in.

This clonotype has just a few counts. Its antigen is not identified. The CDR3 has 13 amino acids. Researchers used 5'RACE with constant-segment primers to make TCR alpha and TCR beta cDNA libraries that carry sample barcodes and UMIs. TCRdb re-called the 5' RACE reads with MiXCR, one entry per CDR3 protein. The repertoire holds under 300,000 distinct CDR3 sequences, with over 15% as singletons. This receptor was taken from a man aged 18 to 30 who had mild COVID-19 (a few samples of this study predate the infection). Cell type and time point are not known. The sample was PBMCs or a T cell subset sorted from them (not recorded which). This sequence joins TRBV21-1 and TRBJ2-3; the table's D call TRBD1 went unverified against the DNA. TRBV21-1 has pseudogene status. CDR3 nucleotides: TGTGCCAGCATCGGCAGGGGTCAAGATACGCAGTATTTT. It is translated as CASIGRGQDTQYF.